The 12 T cell receptor beta chains below all came from one sample that was sequenced in a study of T cells expressing NK-cell markers (dated by TCRdb to 2018 to 2021). The library relied on 5' RACE. Data came from an Illumina HiSeq 2000. TCRdb reprocessed the raw reads; every CDR3 protein sequence is a single record, and DNA is not supplied. The table of this sample itemizes about 400,000 distinct CDR3 sequences. The ten biggest clones cover about 10% of the sample. Sequenced: blood T cells: a sorted CD56 or NKG2C T cell subset, CD4+ or CD8+ T cells, or bulk PBMC T cells (not recorded which). Receptor source: a woman aged 45-65 years in good health. Donor details come from another sample of the same person, matched by shared clones.

This CDR3 reads CASSLRRARGPGELFF. V is TRBV27 and J is TRBJ2-2; without DNA, the TCRdb call of TRBD2 cannot be checked. The V gene's germline CDR1 is MNHEY and CDR2 SMNVEV (reference sequence). The CDR3 loop spans 16 amino acids.

The gene calls are TRBV7-9 and TRBJ1-1; TCRdb names TRBD1, which stays unverified in the absence of DNA. The CDR3 totals 13 residues. CDR1 and CDR2 from the germline V gene are SEHNR and FQNEAQ (reference sequence). The CDR3 here is CASSSGQGARAFF.

This chain connects TRBV5-1 to TRBJ2-3; TCRdb's D call of TRBD1 is untestable without DNA. Germline V gene lookup returns CDR1 SGHRS and CDR2 YFSETQ. The CDR3 has 16 residues. CDR3 residues: CASSEDRGASTDTQYF. The full variable domain, completed using reference TRBV5-1 and TRBJ2-3, is KAGVTQTPRYLIKTRGQQVTLSCSPISGHRSVSWYQQTPGQGLQFLFEYFSETQRNKGNFPGRFSGRQFSNSRSEMNVSTLELGDSALYLCASSEDRGASTDTQYFGPGTRLTVL.

CDR3: CSARDSLGQETQYF. The rearrangement links TRBV20-1 to TRBJ2-5. Germline V gene lookup returns CDR1 DFQATT and CDR2 SNEGSKA (reference sequence). The CDR3 runs 14 residues.

V is TRBV2 and J is TRBJ2-3; there is no DNA to check the TCRdb D call of TRBD2. In germline, CDR1 is SNHLY, CDR2 FYNNEI. The CDR3 spans 16 residues. The CDR3 loop reads CASSELLAGAVDTQYF.

CDR3 loop: CASSSGTAPIEQYF. The rearrangement uses TRBV6-5 and TRBJ2-7; TCRdb's assignment of TRBD1 cannot be checked, as there is no DNA. This CDR3 is built from 14 residues. In germline, CDR1 is MNHEY, CDR2 SVGAGI.

The V gene is TRBV5-1, the J gene TRBJ2-5; the D gene TCRdb calls, TRBD1, cannot be checked with no DNA. Germline lookup yields CDR1 SGHRS and CDR2 YFSETQ. CDR3 length: 14 residues. The CDR3: CASSDPPPQETQYF.

V and J are TRBV18 and TRBJ1-1; with no DNA, the TCRdb D assignment of TRBD1 cannot be verified. This CDR3 is 16 amino acids long. Germline V CDR1 and CDR2: KGHSH, LQKENI. CDR3 region: CASSTNRGWVNTEAFF.

J is TRBJ1-2 and V is TRBV5-1. Germline CDR1 and CDR2: SGHRS and YFSETQ. The CDR3 has 14 amino acids. CDR3 in amino acids: CASSSLEVERGYTF.

The chain is built from TRBV6-2 or TRBV6-3 and TRBJ1-1; TCRdb outputs TRBD1, but without DNA this stays unchecked. This CDR3 spans 13 amino acids. CDR1 and CDR2 (germline): MNHEY, SVGEGT. The CDR3 region is CASSGTINTEAFF.

The J gene is TRBJ2-2, the V gene TRBV2; the TCRdb D gene call, TRBD2, has no DNA to confirm it. Per the germline V gene, CDR1 is SNHLY and CDR2 is FYNNEI. The CDR3 totals 15 residues. This chain's CDR3 is CASSAAGGPPGELFF.

This sequence joins TRBV5-1 and TRBJ1-4. CDR1 and CDR2 (germline): SGHRS, YFSETQ. This CDR3 spans 15 amino acids. The CDR3 loop reads CASSLSGRENEKLFF. Looking up the rest from reference TRBV5-1 and TRBJ1-4 gives the full variable domain: KAGVTQTPRYLIKTRGQQVTLSCSPISGHRSVSWYQQTPGQGLQFLFEYFSETQRNKGNFPGRFSGRQFSNSRSEMNVSTLELGDSALYLCASSLSGRENEKLFFGSGTQLSVL.